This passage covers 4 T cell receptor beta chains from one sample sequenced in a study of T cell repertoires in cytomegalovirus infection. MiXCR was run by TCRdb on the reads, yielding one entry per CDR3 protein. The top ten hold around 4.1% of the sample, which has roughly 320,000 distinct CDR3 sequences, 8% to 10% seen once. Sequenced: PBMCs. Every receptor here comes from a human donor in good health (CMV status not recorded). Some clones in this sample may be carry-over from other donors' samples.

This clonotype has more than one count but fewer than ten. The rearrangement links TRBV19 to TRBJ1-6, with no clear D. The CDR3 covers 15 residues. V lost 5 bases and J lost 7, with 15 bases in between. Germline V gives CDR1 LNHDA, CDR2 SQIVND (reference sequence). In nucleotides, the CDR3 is TGTGCCAGTAGTGGACGGACCGTCGGGAATTCACCCCTCCACTTT. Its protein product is CASSGRTVGNSPLHF. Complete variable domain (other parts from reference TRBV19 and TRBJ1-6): DGGITQSPKYLFRKEGQNVTLSCEQNLNHDAMYWYRQDPGQGLRLIYYSQIVNDFQKGDIAEGYSVSREKKESFPLTVTSAQKNPTAFYLCASSGRTVGNSPLHFGNGTRLTVT.

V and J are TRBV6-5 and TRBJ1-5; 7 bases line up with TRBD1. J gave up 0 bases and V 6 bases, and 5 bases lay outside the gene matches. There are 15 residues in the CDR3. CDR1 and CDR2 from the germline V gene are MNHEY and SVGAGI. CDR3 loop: CASRPTGDSNQPQHF. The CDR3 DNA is TGTGCCAGCAGGCCAACAGGGGATAGCAATCAGCCCCAGCATTTT.

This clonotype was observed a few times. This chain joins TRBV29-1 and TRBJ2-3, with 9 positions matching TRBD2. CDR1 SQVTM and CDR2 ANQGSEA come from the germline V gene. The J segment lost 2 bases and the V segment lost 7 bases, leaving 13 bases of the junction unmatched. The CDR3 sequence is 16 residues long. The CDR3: CSAAGGRASYTDTQYF. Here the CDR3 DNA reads TGCAGCGCCGCCGGCGGGAGGGCCTCCTACACAGATACGCAGTATTTT.

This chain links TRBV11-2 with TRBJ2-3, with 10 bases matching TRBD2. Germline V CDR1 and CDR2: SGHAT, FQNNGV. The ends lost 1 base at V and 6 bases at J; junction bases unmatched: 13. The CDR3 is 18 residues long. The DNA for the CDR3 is TGTGCCAGCAGCTTAGGCCGACTAGCGGGTTTTCCGGGGGATACGCAGTATTTT. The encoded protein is CASSLGRLAGFPGDTQYF.